A single sample gave rise to the 16 T cell receptor beta chains below, sequenced in a study of blood T cell repertoires in COVID-19. Clones were read by immunoSEQ multiplex PCR, and TCRdb kept only the in-frame ones, dropping some. Seen here are 400,000 to 550,000 clones, around 89% observed once, and the top ten hold roughly 4.3%. Sequencing was performed on peripheral blood. Receptors originate from a woman aged 25 to 39 with acute or convalescent COVID-19.

The chain uses TRBV19 and TRBJ1-2; maybe TRBD1 (6 bases). Germline CDR1 is LNHDA and CDR2 is SQIVND (reference sequence). Trimming took off 4 bases at V and 5 bases at J, with 20 bases between the two ends. The CDR3 has 16 residues. In DNA, the CDR3 is TGTGCCAGTAGTAAGGGGGTTAGAGGGTCCCTTTATGGCTACACCTTC. It translates to CASSKGVRGSLYGYTF.

The gene calls are TRBV9 and TRBJ2-5, with a tentative D call TRBD1 (6 bases). The CDR3 runs 14 residues. V lost 3 bases, J lost 4 bases, and 13 bases lay in between. The germline CDR1 and CDR2 sequences are SGDLS and YYNGEE. The CDR3 DNA follows: TGTGCCAGCAGCGGCCCAGGGGCGGGAGAGACCCAGTACTTC. The encoded protein is CASSGPGAGETQYF.

V gene TRBV6-5 combines with J gene TRBJ1-5; D call uncertain. This CDR3 is 14 amino acids long. The germline gives CDR1 MNHEY, CDR2 SVGAGI. V gave up 5 bases and J gave up 1 base, with 9 bases separating them. The CDR3 bases are TGTGCCAGCAGTCTCCGGGAAAGCAATCAGCCCCAGCATTTT. Translating it yields CASSLRESNQPQHF.

The rearrangement joins TRBV24-1 to TRBJ2-2, with 7 positions matching TRBD1. There are 16 residues in the CDR3. After removal of 7 bases from V and 6 bases from J, the junction contained 13 bases not matched to a gene. Germline lookup yields CDR1 KGHDR and CDR2 SFDVKD. The DNA for the CDR3 is TGTGCCACCAGGAATTACAGGGGATCTGACCCCGGGGAGCTGTTTTTT. Protein product: CATRNYRGSDPGELFF.

There are a few counts of this clone. The chain carries TRBV5-1 and TRBJ2-7; possibly TRBD2 for D (7 bases). The CDR3 is 15 residues long. V dropped 7 bases and J dropped 7 bases, with 24 bases sitting between them. CDR1 is SGHRS and CDR2 is YFSETQ in the germline V gene. The CDR3 DNA sequence: TGCGCCAGCGGCAACCGATCCGGGGGGCCGGGGGAGCAGTACTTC. It specifies CASGNRSGGPGEQYF.

This clone was seen only once. V usage is TRBV11-2 and J usage is TRBJ2-1, with TRBD2 matching over 9 bases. The CDR3 totals 15 residues. Germline CDR1 reads SGHAT; CDR2 reads FQNNGV. The V segment lost 3 bases and the J segment 7 bases; nucleotides outside the gene matches: 7. In nucleotides, the CDR3 is TGTGCCAGCAGCTTGGGGCCTAGCGGGACTAATGAGCAGTTCTTC. Translated, it gives CASSLGPSGTNEQFF.

The chain employs TRBV6-5 and TRBJ2-2; 7 bases align to TRBD1. Germline V gives CDR1 MNHEY, CDR2 SVGAGI. V lost 6 bases and J lost 5; bases outside the gene matches: 6. The CDR3 extends over 14 amino acids. Here the CDR3 DNA reads TGTGCCAGCAGGAGACAGGGAAGGACCGGGGAGCTGTTTTTT. It is translated as CASRRQGRTGELFF.

The count of this clone is one. The gene calls are TRBV28 and TRBJ1-5; D might be TRBD1 (5 bases). Germline CDR1 reads MDHEN; CDR2 reads SYDVKM. The V and J ends lost 5 bases and 1 base respectively, with 9 bases between them. The CDR3 sequence is 14 residues long. Here the CDR3 reads CASSRTLSNQPQHF. DNA of the CDR3: TGTGCCAGCAGTCGGACATTGAGCAATCAGCCCCAGCATTTT.

This clone came up once. The rearrangement uses TRBV5-6 and TRBJ1-2, with 12 bases identical to TRBD1. J lost 4 bases, V lost 4 bases, and 8 bases had no gene match. This CDR3 region has 16 residues. Per the germline V gene, CDR1 is SGHDT and CDR2 is YYEEEE. CDR3 sequence (DNA): TGTGCCAGCAGCCCCGGGACAGGGGGCGGGAGCTATGGCTACACCTTC. It yields the protein CASSPGTGGGSYGYTF.

This sequence joins TRBV5-4 and TRBJ1-1, with D possibly matching TRBD1 (6 bases). V was trimmed by 4 bases and J by 1 base, leaving 14 bases between them. In germline, CDR1 is SGHNT, CDR2 YYREEE (reference sequence). CDR3 length: 15 amino acids. CDR3 sequence reads: CASSVETGQNTEAFF. The CDR3 coding sequence is TGTGCCAGCAGCGTCGAGACGGGACAGAACACTGAAGCTTTCTTT.

V usage is TRBV12-3 or TRBV12-4 and J usage is TRBJ2-1; D not resolved. The CDR3 has 11 residues. Trimming stripped 5 bases from V and 7 bases from J, with 6 bases between. The CDR3 spells CASSPGNEQFF. DNA of the CDR3: TGTGCCAGCAGTCCCGGGAATGAGCAGTTCTTC.

The rearrangement joins TRBV6-5 to TRBJ1-1, with TRBD1 identical over 7 bases. The CDR3 loop spans 14 amino acids. Per the germline V gene, CDR1 is MNHEY and CDR2 is SVGAGI. V shed 2 bases and J 4 bases; nucleotides not matched to a gene: 4. CDR3 in DNA: TGTGCCAGCAGTTACCGAGGGGGCGCCACTGAAGCTTTCTTT. Residues: CASSYRGGATEAFF.

This clone was seen only once. The gene calls are TRBV30 and TRBJ1-2, with 7 bases aligning to TRBD1. Germline V CDR1 and CDR2: GTSNPN, SVGIG (reference sequence). The CDR3 has 13 amino acids. With V trimmed by 5 bases and J by 9 bases, 12 bases remained unmatched. CDR3 sequence (DNA): TGTGCCTGGGGGGGGTCCGGGACAGTCAGCTACACCTTC. Amino acids: CAWGGSGTVSYTF.

The chain is built from TRBV4-1 and TRBJ2-3; 11 bases agree with TRBD2. Germline CDR1 MGHRA, CDR2 YSYEKL. The CDR3 is 16 residues long. The V segment lost 6 bases and the J segment 6 bases; nucleotides outside the gene matches: 11. In DNA, the CDR3 is TGCGCCAGCAGTTTAACGACTAGCGGGGAAAGGGATACGCAGTATTTT. Protein sequence: CASSLTTSGERDTQYF.

The rearrangement uses TRBV7-2 and TRBJ2-7; 8 bases map to TRBD1. The germline V gene has CDR1 SGHTA and CDR2 FQGNSA. The CDR3 is 16 amino acids. Trimming at V came to 0 bases and at J to 2 bases, leaving 6 bases not matched to a gene. CDR3 sequence: CASSLAGTGGAYEQYF. The CDR3 DNA is TGTGCCAGCAGCTTAGCGGGGACAGGCGGTGCCTACGAGCAGTACTTC. The entire variable domain, with the rest obtained from reference TRBV7-2 and TRBJ2-7, is as follows: GAGVSQSPSNKVTEKGKDVELRCDPISGHTALYWYRQSLGQGLEFLIYFQGNSAPDKSGLPSDRFSAERTGGSVSTLTIQRTQQEDSAVYLCASSLAGTGGAYEQYFGPGTRLTVT.

The V gene is TRBV4-1, the J gene TRBJ1-1, with a tentative D call TRBD1 (5 bases). Germline CDR1 MGHRA, CDR2 YSYEKL. The CDR3 sequence is 15 residues long. Trimming took 6 bases from V and 1 from J, leaving 15 bases between them. CDR3 nucleotides: TGCGCCAGCAGTCTTACCGTGGGGGGGAACACTGAAGCTTTCTTT. Translation gives CASSLTVGGNTEAFF.